Ten or more counts support the clone carrying this TCR beta chain. As yet, its antigen is unknown. Each CDR3 protein gets one entry after TCRdb re-called the 5' RACE reads with MiXCR. The sample yields around 50,000 distinct CDR3 sequences, about 12% seen once. This sample was included in a study of T-cell memory formation after mild COVID-19. Looking at the study overall: TCR clusters were largely donor specific. Notes on the study in general: Contracting clones from day 15 to 85 showed balanced CD4/CD8; later expanders favored CD4+. CD4+ contracting clones were found mainly in CM and EM, and CD8+ ones in EMRA. SARS-CoV-2 specificity of second-wave clones peaking day 37 was unconfirmed.

The CDR3 is made up of 13 amino acids. Germline V CDR1 and CDR2: SEHNR, FQNEAQ (reference sequence). Trimming removed 5 bases from V and 6 bases from J, with 12 bases in between. Source material: PBMCs or a T cell subset sorted from them (not recorded which). This clonotype was sampled from a young man who had mild COVID-19 (a few samples of this study predate the infection). Cell type and time point are not known. The chain employs TRBV7-9 and TRBJ2-3; D is perhaps TRBD1 (6 bases). The CDR3 DNA sequence: TGTGCCAGCAGCCAGGGGACCCCGGATACGCAGTATTTT. Its protein product is CASSQGTPDTQYF.